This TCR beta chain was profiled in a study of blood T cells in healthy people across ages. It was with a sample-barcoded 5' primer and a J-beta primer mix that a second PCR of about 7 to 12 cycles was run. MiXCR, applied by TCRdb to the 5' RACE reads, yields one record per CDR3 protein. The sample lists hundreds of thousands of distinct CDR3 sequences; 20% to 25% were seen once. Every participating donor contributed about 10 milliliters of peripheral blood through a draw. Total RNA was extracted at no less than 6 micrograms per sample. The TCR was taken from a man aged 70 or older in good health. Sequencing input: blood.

The CDR3 spells CASSGNGNTGELFF. CDR3 DNA: TGTGCCAGCAGCGGTAACGGGAACACCGGGGAGCTGTTTTTT. This chain links TRBV7-6 with TRBJ2-2, with no clear D. V shed 5 bases and J shed 1 base, with 8 bases lying between them. Looked up from germline, CDR1 is SGHVS and CDR2 is FNYEAQ. The length of the CDR3 is 14 residues.